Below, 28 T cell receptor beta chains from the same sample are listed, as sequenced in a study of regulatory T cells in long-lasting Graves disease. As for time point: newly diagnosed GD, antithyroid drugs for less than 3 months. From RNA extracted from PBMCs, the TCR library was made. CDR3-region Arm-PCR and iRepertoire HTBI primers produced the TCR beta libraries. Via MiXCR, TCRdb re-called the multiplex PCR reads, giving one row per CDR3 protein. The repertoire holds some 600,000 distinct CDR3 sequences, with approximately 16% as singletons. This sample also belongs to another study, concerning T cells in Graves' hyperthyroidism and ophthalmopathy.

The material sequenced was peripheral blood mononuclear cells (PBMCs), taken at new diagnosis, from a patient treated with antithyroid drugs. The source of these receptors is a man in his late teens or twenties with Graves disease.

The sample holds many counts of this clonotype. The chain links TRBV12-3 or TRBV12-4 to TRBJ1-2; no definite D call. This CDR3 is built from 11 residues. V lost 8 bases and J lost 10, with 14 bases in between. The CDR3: CASGTRSDYTF. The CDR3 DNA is TGTGCCAGCGGCACACGTTCCGACTACACCTTC.

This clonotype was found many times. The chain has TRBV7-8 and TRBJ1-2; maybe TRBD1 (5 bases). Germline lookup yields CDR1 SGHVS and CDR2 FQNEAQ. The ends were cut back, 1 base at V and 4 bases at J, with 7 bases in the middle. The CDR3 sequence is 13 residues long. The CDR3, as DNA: TGTGCCAGCAGCTTAGGGACACCCTATGGCTACACCTTC. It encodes CASSLGTPYGYTF.

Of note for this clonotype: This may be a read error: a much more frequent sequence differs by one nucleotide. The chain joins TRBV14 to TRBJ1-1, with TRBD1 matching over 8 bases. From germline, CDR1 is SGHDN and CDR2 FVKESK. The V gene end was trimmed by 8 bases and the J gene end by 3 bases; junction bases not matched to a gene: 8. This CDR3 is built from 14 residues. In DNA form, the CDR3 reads TGTGCCAGCGGCATCCAGGGGGCTGACACTGAAGCTTTCTTT. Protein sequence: CASGIQGADTEAFF.

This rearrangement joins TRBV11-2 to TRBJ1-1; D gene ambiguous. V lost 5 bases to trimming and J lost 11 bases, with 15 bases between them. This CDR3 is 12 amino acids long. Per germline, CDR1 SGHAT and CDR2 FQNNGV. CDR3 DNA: TGTGCCAGCAGCCCCGACAATCATAGGGCTTTCTTT. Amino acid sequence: CASSPDNHRAFF.

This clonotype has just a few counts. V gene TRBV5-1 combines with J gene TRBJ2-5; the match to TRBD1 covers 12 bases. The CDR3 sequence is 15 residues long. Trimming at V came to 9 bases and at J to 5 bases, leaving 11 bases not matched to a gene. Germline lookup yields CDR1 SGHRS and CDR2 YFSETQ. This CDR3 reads CATLVGDRGPETQYF. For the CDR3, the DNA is TGCGCCACCCTGGTAGGGGACAGGGGGCCGGAGACCCAGTACTTC.

For the CDR3, the DNA is TGTGCCAGCTCACTTAATGCCCCGGGACTAGCGGGGCAAGAGACCCAGTACTTC. This gives the protein CASSLNAPGLAGQETQYF. The chain links TRBV18 to TRBJ2-5, with 13 bases identical to TRBD2. Looked up from germline, CDR1 is KGHSH and CDR2 is LQKENI. CDR3 length: 18 residues. Trimming at V came to 4 bases and at J to 2 bases, leaving 10 bases not matched to a gene.

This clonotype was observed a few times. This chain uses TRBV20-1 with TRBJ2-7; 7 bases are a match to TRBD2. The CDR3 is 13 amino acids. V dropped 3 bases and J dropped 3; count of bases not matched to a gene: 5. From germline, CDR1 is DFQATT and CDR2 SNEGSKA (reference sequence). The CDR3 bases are TGCAGTGCTAGGGGGAGGGGAAACTACGAGCAGTACTTC. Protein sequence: CSARGRGNYEQYF.

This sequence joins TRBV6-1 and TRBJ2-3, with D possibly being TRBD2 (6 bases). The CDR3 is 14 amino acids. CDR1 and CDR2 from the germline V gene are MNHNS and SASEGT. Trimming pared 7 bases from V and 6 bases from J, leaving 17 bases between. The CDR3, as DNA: TGTGCCAGCACCCGGGACTCTCAGTCCGATACGCAGTATTTT. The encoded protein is CASTRDSQSDTQYF.

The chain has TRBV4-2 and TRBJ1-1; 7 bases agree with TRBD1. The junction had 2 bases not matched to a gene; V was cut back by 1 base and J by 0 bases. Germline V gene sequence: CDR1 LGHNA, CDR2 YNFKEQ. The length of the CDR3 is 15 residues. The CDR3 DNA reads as TGTGCCAGCAGCCAAGTGGGACAGCTGAACACTGAAGCTTTCTTT. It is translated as CASSQVGQLNTEAFF.

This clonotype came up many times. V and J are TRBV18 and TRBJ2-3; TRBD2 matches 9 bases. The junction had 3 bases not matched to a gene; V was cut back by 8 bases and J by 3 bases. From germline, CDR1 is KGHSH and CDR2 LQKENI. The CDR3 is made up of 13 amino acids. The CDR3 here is CASSGLATDTQYF. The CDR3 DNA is TGTGCCAGCAGCGGACTAGCGACAGATACGCAGTATTTT.

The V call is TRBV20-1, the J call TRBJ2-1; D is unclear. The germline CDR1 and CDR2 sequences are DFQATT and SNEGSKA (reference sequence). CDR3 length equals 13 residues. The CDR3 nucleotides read TGCAGCATTAATCGGGCCGACGACAATGAGCAGTTCTTC. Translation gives CSINRADDNEQFF.

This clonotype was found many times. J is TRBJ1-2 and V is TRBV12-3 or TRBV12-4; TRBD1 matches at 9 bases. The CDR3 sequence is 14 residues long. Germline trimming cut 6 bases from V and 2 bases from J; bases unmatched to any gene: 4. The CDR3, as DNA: TGTGCCAGCAGGGTCGGACAGGGGAACTATGGCTACACCTTC. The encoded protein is CASRVGQGNYGYTF.

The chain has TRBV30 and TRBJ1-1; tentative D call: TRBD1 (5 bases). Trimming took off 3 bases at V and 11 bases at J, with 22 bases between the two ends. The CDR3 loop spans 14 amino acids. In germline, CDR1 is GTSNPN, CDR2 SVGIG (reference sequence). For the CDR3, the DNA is TGTGCCTGGAGGGAGGGACGGGTTCTGGATAGCGCTTTCTTT. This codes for CAWREGRVLDSAFF. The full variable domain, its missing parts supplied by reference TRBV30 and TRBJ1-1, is SQTIHQWPATLVQPVGSPLSLECTVEGTSNPNLYWYRQAAGRGLQLLFYSVGIGQISSEVPQNLSASRPQDRQFILSSKKLLLSDSGFYLCAWREGRVLDSAFFGQGTRLTVV.

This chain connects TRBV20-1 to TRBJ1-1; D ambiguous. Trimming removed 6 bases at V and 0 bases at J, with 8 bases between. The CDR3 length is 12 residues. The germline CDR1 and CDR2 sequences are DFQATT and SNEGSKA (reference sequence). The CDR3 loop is CSAGRLNTEAFF. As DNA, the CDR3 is TGCAGTGCAGGACGCTTGAACACTGAAGCTTTCTTT.

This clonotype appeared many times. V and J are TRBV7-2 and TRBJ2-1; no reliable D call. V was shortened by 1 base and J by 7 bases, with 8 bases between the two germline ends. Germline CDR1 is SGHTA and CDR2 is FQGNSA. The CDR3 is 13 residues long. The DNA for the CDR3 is TGTGCCAGCAGCTTAGACGTGATGAATGAGCAGTTCTTC. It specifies CASSLDVMNEQFF.

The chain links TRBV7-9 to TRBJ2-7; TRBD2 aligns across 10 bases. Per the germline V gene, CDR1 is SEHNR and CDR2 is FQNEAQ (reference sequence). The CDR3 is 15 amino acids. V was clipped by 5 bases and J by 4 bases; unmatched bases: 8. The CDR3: CASSVSGRLSYEQYF. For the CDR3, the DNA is TGTGCCAGCAGCGTTAGCGGGAGGCTTTCGTACGAGCAGTACTTC.

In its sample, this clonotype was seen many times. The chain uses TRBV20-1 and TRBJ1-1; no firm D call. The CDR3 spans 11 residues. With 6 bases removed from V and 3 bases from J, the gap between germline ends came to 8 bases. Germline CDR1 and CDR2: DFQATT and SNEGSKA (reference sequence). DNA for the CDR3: TGCAGTGCCGGCTTGCACACTGAAGCTTTCTTT. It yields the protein CSAGLHTEAFF.

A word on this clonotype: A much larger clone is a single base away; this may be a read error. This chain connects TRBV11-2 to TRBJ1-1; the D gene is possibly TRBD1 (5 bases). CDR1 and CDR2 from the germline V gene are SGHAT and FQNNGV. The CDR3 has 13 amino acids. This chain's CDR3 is CDSSLGRWTEAFF. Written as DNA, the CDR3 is TGTGACAGCTCCCTGGGACGGTGGACTGAAGCTTTCTTT.

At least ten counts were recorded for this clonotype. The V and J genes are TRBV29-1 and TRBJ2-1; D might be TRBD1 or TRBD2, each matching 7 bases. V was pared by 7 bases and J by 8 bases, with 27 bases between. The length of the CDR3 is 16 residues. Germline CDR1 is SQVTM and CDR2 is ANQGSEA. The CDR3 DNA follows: TGCAGCGCCTTGGGCCCAGGGGGAGGGTTTGGGGATGAGCAGTTCTTC. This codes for CSALGPGGGFGDEQFF.

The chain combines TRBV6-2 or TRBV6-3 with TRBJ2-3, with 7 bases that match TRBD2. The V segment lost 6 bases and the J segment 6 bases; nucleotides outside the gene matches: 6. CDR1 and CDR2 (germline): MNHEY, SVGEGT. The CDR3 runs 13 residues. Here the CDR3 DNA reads TGTGCCAGCAGCCGCGGGAGTCCGGATACGCAGTATTTT. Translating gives CASSRGSPDTQYF.

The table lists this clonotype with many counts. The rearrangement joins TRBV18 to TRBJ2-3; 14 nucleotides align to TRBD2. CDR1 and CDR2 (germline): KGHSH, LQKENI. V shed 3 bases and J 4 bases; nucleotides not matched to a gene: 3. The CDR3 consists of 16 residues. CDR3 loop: CASSPTSGRASDTQYF. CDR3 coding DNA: TGTGCCAGCTCACCGACTAGCGGGAGGGCCTCAGATACGCAGTATTTT.

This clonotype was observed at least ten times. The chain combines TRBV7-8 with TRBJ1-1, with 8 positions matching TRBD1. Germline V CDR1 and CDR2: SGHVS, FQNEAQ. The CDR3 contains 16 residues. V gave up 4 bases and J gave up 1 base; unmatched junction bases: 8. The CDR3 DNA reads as TGTGCCAGCAGCTCCGAACTCGGGACAGGGAACACTGAAGCTTTCTTT. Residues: CASSSELGTGNTEAFF. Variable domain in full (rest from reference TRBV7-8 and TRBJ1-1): GAGVSQSPRYKVAKRGQDVALRCDPISGHVSLFWYQQALGQGPEFLTYFQNEAQLDKSGLPSDRFFAERPEGSVSTLKIQRTQQEDSAVYLCASSSELGTGNTEAFFGQGTRLTVV.

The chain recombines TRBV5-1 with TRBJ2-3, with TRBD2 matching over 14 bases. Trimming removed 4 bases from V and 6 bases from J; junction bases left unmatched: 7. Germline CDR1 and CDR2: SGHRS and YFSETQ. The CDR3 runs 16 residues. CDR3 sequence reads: CASSGQTSGRADTQYF. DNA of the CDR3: TGCGCCAGCAGCGGTCAGACTAGCGGGAGGGCGGATACGCAGTATTTT.

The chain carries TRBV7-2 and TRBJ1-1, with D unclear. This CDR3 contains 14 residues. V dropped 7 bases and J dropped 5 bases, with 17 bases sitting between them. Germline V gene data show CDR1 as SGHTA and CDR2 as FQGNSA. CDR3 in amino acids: CASNHRVGSTEAFF. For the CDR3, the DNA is TGTGCCAGCAACCACCGGGTGGGGAGTACTGAAGCTTTCTTT. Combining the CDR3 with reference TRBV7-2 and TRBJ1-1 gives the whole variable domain GAGVSQSPSNKVTEKGKDVELRCDPISGHTALYWYRQSLGQGLEFLIYFQGNSAPDKSGLPSDRFSAERTGGSVSTLTIQRTQQEDSAVYLCASNHRVGSTEAFFGQGTRLTVV.

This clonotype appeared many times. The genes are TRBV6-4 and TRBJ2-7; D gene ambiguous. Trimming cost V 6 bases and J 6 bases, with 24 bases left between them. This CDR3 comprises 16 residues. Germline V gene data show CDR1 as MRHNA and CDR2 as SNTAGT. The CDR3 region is CASSLLEASSGCEQYF. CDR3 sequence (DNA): TGTGCCAGCAGCCTCCTTGAGGCCTCGTCCGGCTGCGAGCAGTACTTC.

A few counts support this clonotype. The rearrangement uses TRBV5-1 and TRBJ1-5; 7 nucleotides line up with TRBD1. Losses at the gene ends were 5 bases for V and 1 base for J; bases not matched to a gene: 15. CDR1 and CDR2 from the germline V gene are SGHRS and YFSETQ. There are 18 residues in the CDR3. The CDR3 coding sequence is TGCGCCAGCAGATTTAGCCAAACAGGGGAAATGAGCAATCAGCCCCAGCATTTT. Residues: CASRFSQTGEMSNQPQHF. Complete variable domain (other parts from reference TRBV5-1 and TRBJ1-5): KAGVTQTPRYLIKTRGQQVTLSCSPISGHRSVSWYQQTPGQGLQFLFEYFSETQRNKGNFPGRFSGRQFSNSRSEMNVSTLELGDSALYLCASRFSQTGEMSNQPQHFGDGTRLSIL.

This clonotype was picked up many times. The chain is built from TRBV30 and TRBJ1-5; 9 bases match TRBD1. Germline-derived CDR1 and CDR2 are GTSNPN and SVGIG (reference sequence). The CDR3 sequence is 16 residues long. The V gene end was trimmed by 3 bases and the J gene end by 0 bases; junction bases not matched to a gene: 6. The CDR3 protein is CAWRRQGVGSNQPQHF. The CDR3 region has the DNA TGTGCCTGGAGGAGACAGGGGGTAGGTAGCAATCAGCCCCAGCATTTT.

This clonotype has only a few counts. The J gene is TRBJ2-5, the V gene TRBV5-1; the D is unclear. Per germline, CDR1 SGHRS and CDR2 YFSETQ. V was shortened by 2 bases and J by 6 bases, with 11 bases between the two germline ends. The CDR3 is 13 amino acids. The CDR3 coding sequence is TGCGCCAGCAGCTTAGATTCCCCCAAGACCCAGTACTTC. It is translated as CASSLDSPKTQYF. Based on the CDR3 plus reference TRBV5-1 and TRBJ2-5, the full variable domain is KAGVTQTPRYLIKTRGQQVTLSCSPISGHRSVSWYQQTPGQGLQFLFEYFSETQRNKGNFPGRFSGRQFSNSRSEMNVSTLELGDSALYLCASSLDSPKTQYFGPGTRLLVL.